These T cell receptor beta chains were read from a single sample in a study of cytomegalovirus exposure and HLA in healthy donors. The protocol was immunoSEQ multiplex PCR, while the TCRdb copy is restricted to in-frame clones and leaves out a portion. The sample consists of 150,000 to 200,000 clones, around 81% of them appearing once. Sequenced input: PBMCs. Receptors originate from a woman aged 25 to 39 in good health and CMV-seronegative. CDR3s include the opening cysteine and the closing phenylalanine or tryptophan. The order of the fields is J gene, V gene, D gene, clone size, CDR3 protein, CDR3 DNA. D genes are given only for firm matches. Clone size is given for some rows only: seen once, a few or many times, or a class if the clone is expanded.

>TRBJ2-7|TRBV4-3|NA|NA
CASSQIQGSGDEQYF
TGCGCCAGCAGCCAAATTCAGGGGAGTGGGGACGAGCAGTACTTC
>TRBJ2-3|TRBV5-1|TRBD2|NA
CASSGTSGGGDTQYF
TGCGCCAGCAGCGGGACTAGCGGTGGGGGAGATACGCAGTATTTT
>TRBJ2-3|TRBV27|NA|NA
CASSFGGQRTDTQYF
TGTGCCAGCAGTTTTGGGGGCCAGCGCACAGATACGCAGTATTTT
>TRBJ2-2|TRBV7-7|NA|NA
CASSPIATGELFF
TGTGCTAGCAGCCCCATAGCCACCGGGGAGCTGTTTTTT
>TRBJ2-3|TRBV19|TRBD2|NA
CASRLIAGGDSSTDTQYF
TGTGCCAGTAGACTAATAGCGGGGGGGGACTCTAGCACAGATACGCAGTATTTT
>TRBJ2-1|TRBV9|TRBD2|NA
CASSVATGTSFPEQFF
TGTGCCAGCAGCGTAGCTACCGGGACTAGTTTTCCTGAGCAGTTCTTC
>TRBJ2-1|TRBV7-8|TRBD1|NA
CASSLGDRGTNEQFF
TGTGCCAGCAGCTTAGGGGACAGGGGTACCAATGAGCAGTTCTTC
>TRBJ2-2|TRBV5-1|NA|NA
CASSLSGGELFF
TGCGCCAGCAGCTTGAGCGGCGGGGAGCTGTTTTTT
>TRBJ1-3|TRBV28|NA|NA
CASSFRQSGNTIYF
TGTGCCAGCAGTTTCAGGCAATCTGGAAACACCATATATTTT
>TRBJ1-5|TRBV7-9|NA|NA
CASSLFRQGRSSNQPQHF
TGTGCCAGCAGCTTATTTCGGCAGGGAAGAAGTAGCAATCAGCCCCAGCATTTT
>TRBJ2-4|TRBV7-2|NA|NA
CASSLGRGSVAKNIQYF
TGTGCCAGCAGCTTAGGGCGGGGTAGCGTAGCCAAAAACATTCAGTACTTC
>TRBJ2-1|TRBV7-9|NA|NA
CASGRGSYNEQFF
TGTGCCAGTGGTCGCGGGTCCTACAATGAGCAGTTCTTC
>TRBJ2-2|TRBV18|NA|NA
CASSPAGGELFF
TGTGCCAGCTCCCCCGCCGGCGGGGAGCTGTTTTTT
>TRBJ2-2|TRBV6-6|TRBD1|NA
CASRPRTGNTGELFF
TGTGCCAGCAGGCCCAGGACAGGGAACACCGGGGAGCTGTTTTTT
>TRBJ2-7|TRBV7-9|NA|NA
CASSLGYLSSYEQYF
TGTGCCAGCAGCTTAGGGTATCTGAGCTCCTACGAGCAGTACTTC
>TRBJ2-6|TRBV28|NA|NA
CASRSGANGLTF
TGTGCCAGCAGATCTGGGGCCAACGGCCTGACTTTC
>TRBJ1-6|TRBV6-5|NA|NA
CASSYSALYNSPLHF
TGTGCCAGCAGTTACTCGGCCCTTTATAATTCACCCCTCCACTTT
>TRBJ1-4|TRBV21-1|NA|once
CASSIQFRSLNEKLFF
TGTGCCAGCAGCATCCAGTTCCGAAGTCTTAATGAAAAACTGTTTTTT
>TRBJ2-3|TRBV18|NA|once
CASSPPGVSTDTQYF
TGTGCCAGCTCACCACCCGGGGTCAGCACAGATACGCAGTATTTT
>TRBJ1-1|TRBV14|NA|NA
CASSQDGGLGAFF
TGTGCCAGCAGCCAAGATGGGGGCTTGGGTGCTTTCTTT
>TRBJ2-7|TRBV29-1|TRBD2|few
CSVDLGGYEQYF
TGCAGCGTTGACCTGGGAGGGTACGAGCAGTACTTC
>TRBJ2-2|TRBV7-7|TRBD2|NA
CASTPGSSGSTGELFF
TGTGCTAGCACCCCAGGCTCTAGCGGGAGCACCGGGGAGCTGTTTTTT
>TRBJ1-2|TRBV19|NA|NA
CASSSQRGRSRGYTF
TGTGCCAGTAGTTCGCAAAGGGGCCGGTCGCGTGGCTACACCTTC
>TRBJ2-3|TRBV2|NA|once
CASFSSIGSDTQYF
TGTGCCAGCTTCAGCAGCATCGGGTCAGATACGCAGTATTTT
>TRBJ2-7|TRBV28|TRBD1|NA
CASSTNRDRSYEQYF
TGTGCCAGCAGTACCAACCGGGACAGGTCCTACGAGCAGTACTTC
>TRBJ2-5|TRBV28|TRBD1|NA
CASSRIQGARGKETQYF
TGTGCCAGCAGTCGCATACAGGGGGCCAGGGGTAAAGAGACCCAGTACTTC
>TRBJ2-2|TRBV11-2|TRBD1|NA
CASSPRQGGTAGELFF
TGTGCCAGCAGCCCGCGACAGGGTGGAACGGCCGGGGAGCTGTTTTTT
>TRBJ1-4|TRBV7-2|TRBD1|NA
CASSLVGQGNEKLFF
TGTGCCAGCAGCTTAGTCGGACAGGGAAATGAAAAACTGTTTTTT
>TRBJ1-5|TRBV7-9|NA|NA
CASAQQGGDQPQHF
TGTGCCAGCGCACAGCAGGGTGGGGATCAGCCCCAGCATTTT
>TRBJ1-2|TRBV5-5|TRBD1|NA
CASSLETGDPSYGYTF
TGTGCCAGCAGCTTGGAAACAGGGGATCCGTCCTATGGCTACACCTTC
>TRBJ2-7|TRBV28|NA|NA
CASSSTGSQTEQYF
TGTGCCAGCAGTTCAACCGGGAGCCAGACGGAGCAGTACTTC
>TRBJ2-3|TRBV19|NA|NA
CASSLKQGRTDTQYF
TGTGCCAGTAGTCTAAAACAGGGCCGCACAGATACGCAGTATTTT
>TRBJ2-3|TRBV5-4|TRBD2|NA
CASRPGTSGRALDTQYF
TGTGCCAGCAGACCGGGGACTAGCGGGAGGGCCTTAGATACGCAGTATTTT
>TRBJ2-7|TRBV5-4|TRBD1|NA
CASSFPTGQGGIYEQYF
TGTGCCAGCAGCTTCCCCACGGGACAGGGAGGAATCTACGAGCAGTACTTC
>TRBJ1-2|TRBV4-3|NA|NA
CASSQGPRHSYGYTF
TGCGCCAGCAGCCAAGGTCCCAGGCATTCCTATGGCTACACCTTC
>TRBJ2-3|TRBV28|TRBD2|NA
CASSPSGVRPDTQYF
TGTGCCAGCAGTCCGAGCGGGGTTCGTCCAGATACGCAGTATTTT
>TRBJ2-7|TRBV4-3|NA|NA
CASSRQAGQGYEQYF
TGCGCCAGCAGCCGACAAGCTGGTCAGGGCTACGAGCAGTACTTC
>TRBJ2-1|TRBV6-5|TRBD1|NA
CASRAIGTGANEQFF
TGTGCCAGCAGAGCAATCGGGACAGGGGCCAATGAGCAGTTCTTC